This T cell receptor beta chain was recorded in a study of response to subunit inactivated influenza vaccine. MiXCR, applied by TCRdb to the RT-PCR reads, yields one record per CDR3 protein. The sample comprises hundreds of thousands of distinct CDR3 sequences, about 10% of which are singletons, and around 9.6% rests with the top ten. The study's findings and limits: The authors suggested that few new T cells are recruited per seasonal influenza vaccination.

The table lists this clonotype with a few counts. Its antigen is currently unknown. The starting material was PBMCs from blood, obtained on the day of vaccination. The sequence was collected from a man aged 45-65 years who received an inactivated influenza vaccine.

DNA for the CDR3: TGTGCCAGCAGCTTATCCTGGGGACAACTGGACTACGAGCAGTACTTC. Amino acids: CASSLSWGQLDYEQYF. The chain recombines TRBV11-2 with TRBJ2-7; tentatively, D is TRBD1 (6 bases). Germline V gene lookup returns CDR1 SGHAT and CDR2 FQNNGV. Trimming pared 2 bases from V and 3 bases from J, leaving 17 bases between. CDR3 length equals 16 residues.